The source of this T cell receptor beta chain is a study of shared clonotypes between healthy human individuals. Study-wide context: The people who gave samples were a couple of women and a few men aged 18 to 49.

Deep-level settings were used for running the assay. Generated by immunoSEQ multiplex PCR, the TCRdb table keeps only in-frame clones and is missing some. Of about half a million clones in the sample, about 78% were seen once. Caucasian adults residing in Nashville, Tennessee made up all the donors. The study used 80 million to 100 million PBMCs per unsorted sample for genomic DNA. V lost 0 bases and J lost 2, with 9 bases in between. CDR3 length: 14 amino acids. Germline values: CDR1 SGHRS, CDR2 YFSETQ. The sequencing sample was made of PBMCs. The chain uses TRBV5-1 and TRBJ2-7, with D unresolved. The clonotype was recovered from a woman in her thirties or forties in good health. Some clones in this sample may be carry-over from other donors' samples. CDR3 coding DNA: TGCGCCAGCAGCTTGGTGGGCTCGGCCTACGAGCAGTACTTC. Amino acid sequence: CASSLVGSAYEQYF.